This is a list of T cell receptor beta chains from one sample in a study of beta chain features in type 1 diabetes. Sequencing was performed with immunoSEQ multiplex PCR; in TCRdb, only in-frame clones are kept and a portion is missing. The sample consists of 450,000 or so clones, approximately 10% of them appearing once. The material sequenced was naive CD4+ T cells from blood. Receptor source: a woman younger than 35 in good health. Each CDR3 is given with its conserved first and last residue. Fields, in order: V gene, CDR3 protein.

TRBV5-5,CASSRQEPARNEQFF
TRBV4-2,CASSQKLAGAYNEQFF
TRBV9,CASSVGGYEQYF
TRBV7-2,CASSLSRRGAGELFF
TRBV19,CASSADRGRAYNEQFF
TRBV7-9,CASSLGGDNQPQHF
TRBV5-1,CASKRTIGQGTDTQYF
TRBV7-9,CASSLYRGGSPLHF
TRBV20-1,CSAPKNYEQYF
TRBV15,CATSGRLARGETQYF
TRBV11-1,CASSSHGTSGNEQFF
TRBV7-2,CASSQGLAVDEQYF
TRBV7-9,CASSFASIINSPLHF
TRBV5-4,CASSSDRTSGSNEQFF
TRBV9,CASSTRGQMNTEAFF
TRBV15,CATSRDAGTGYEQYF
TRBV11-3,CASSLGGPGLALGETQYF
TRBV6-5,CASSYLTARSGNTIYF
TRBV4-2,CASSLLAGRVPQNIQYF
TRBV9,CASSVVSLDTQYF
TRBV7-2,CASSLAGLREFF
TRBV2,CASRQAGGEQFF
TRBV4-3,CASRATGGINEKLFF
TRBV15,CATSRDRLNTEAFF
TRBV30,CAWSVAGSPGNTIYF
TRBV7-2,CASSLAQLVSGEQFF
TRBV27,CASSSRTGHETQYF
TRBV28,CASSGDRVWYEQFF
TRBV4-1,CASSSGTGKTTNEKLFF
TRBV2,CASSPLETQYF
TRBV30,CAWSVGGGGTRGDEQFF
TRBV14,CASSPLGGTKNIQYF
TRBV15,CATSRGGGTQETQYF
TRBV9,CASSGVGTGLWNEQFF
TRBV10-3,CAISESRPGYTF
TRBV5-1,CASSLARATDTQYF
TRBV14,CASSGAEGYTGELFF
TRBV30,CAWNRDFTDTQYF
TRBV9,CASSPRGVIYGYTF
TRBV7-2,CASSQDTLAGDQETQYF
TRBV25-1,CASSYTSSGNTIYF
TRBV7-2,CASSSVSGISGNTIYF
TRBV5-4,CASSWLAGSSYNEQFF
TRBV7-6,CASSLAGKTEKLFF
TRBV9,CASSPGDIGDTEAFF
TRBV29-1,CSVATEEVNYGYTF
TRBV7-3,CASSFRTSGTNEQFF
TRBV27,CASSSTRFQETQYF
TRBV18,CASSYLSTGSSYEQYF
TRBV28,CASSPARGHVVTQYF
TRBV19,CASSTTGTGVGGYTF